One sample yielded the 32 T cell receptor beta chains listed below, sequenced in a study of patients and donors after allogeneic stem cell transplantation. TCRdb re-called the RT-PCR reads through MiXCR, storing one row per CDR3 protein. The sample carries some 150,000 distinct CDR3 sequences, about 36% recorded once. Sequencing was done on a sample of blood, either unsorted or a sorted T cell fraction (not recorded which). The source of these receptors is a human donor who was either an allogeneic HSCT recipient or a stem cell or donor lymphocyte infusion donor (not recorded which). It is not recorded whose cells these are; they may come from a transplant donor.

V gene TRBV10-3 combines with J gene TRBJ2-3; D is ambiguous. Trimming shortened V by 4 bases and J by 0 bases, and 11 bases separated the two germline ends. CDR3 size: 15 residues. Looked up from germline, CDR1 is ENHRY and CDR2 is SYGVKD. In nucleotides, the CDR3 is TGTGCCATCAGTGTTCCGGATTCTAGCACAGATACGCAGTATTTT. As protein: CAISVPDSSTDTQYF.

This clonotype was seen more than once but under ten times. J is TRBJ1-6 and V is TRBV7-3; D is ambiguous. This CDR3 is 14 amino acids long. Germline CDR1 and CDR2: SGHTA and FQGTGA. The V and J ends lost 5 bases and 10 bases respectively, with 15 bases between them. CDR3 sequence: CASSERVANSPLHF. Written as DNA, the CDR3 is TGTGCCAGCAGCGAACGGGTCGCGAACTCACCCCTCCACTTT. The full variable domain, its missing parts supplied by reference TRBV7-3 and TRBJ1-6, is GAGVSQTPSNKVTEKGKYVELRCDPISGHTALYWYRQSLGQGPEFLIYFQGTGAADDSGLPNDRFFAVRPEGSVSTLKIQRTERGDSAVYLCASSERVANSPLHFGNGTRLTVT.

In this sample, this clonotype turned up a few times. The chain recombines TRBV2 with TRBJ1-5; 10 bases map to TRBD1. The ends lost 4 bases at V and 0 bases at J; junction bases unmatched: 0. Germline loops: CDR1 SNHLY, CDR2 FYNNEI. The CDR3 consists of 15 residues. The CDR3 DNA reads TGTGCCAGCAGTGGGGACAGGGGTAGCAATCAGCCCCAGCATTTT. Its translation is CASSGDRGSNQPQHF.

The rearrangement links TRBV12-3 or TRBV12-4 to TRBJ2-1; 13 positions agree with TRBD2. Germline trimming cut 6 bases from V and 6 bases from J; bases unmatched to any gene: 5. The CDR3 is 15 amino acids. The CDR3 coding sequence is TGTGCCAGCAGCACTAGCGGGGGGGCGAGCAATGAGCAGTTCTTC. This translates into CASSTSGGASNEQFF.

This chain links TRBV12-3 or TRBV12-4 with TRBJ1-5, with 8 bases lining up with TRBD1. J lost 6 bases, V lost 8 bases, and 12 bases had no gene match. The CDR3 is 15 amino acids. DNA of the CDR3: TGTGCCAGCGCACAATCCGAGACAGGGGTTCAGCCCCAGCATTTT. It is translated as CASAQSETGVQPQHF.

This clonotype has only a few counts. The chain is built from TRBV10-3 and TRBJ2-1, with 7 bases fitting TRBD1. The germline V gene encodes CDR1 ENHRY and CDR2 SYGVKD. V shed 10 bases, J shed 14 bases, and the junction held 11 bases outside the gene matches. The CDR3 has 11 residues. In nucleotides, the CDR3 is TGTGCCACCGGAGAAGAGGGGGCGAAGTTCTTC. Translated: CATGEEGAKFF.

The chain links TRBV2 to TRBJ2-7; 7 bases agree with TRBD1. J gave up 4 bases and V 6 bases, and 9 bases lay outside the gene matches. The CDR3 contains 14 residues. Germline CDR1 SNHLY, CDR2 FYNNEI. CDR3 protein: CASRTPGGIYEQYV. For the CDR3, the DNA is TGTGCCAGCAGGACCCCAGGGGGTATTTACGAGCAGTACGTC.

This clonotype was seen at least ten times. The CDR3: CATSRDLGRFDLNYGYTF. In DNA form, the CDR3 reads TGTGCCACCAGCAGAGATCTTGGTCGCTTCGATCTTAACTATGGCTACACCTTC. The rearrangement uses TRBV15 and TRBJ1-2; D unclear. The V end lost 0 bases, the J end lost 1 base, and 18 bases lay between the germline ends. This CDR3 region has 18 residues. Germline values: CDR1 LNHNV, CDR2 YYDKDF (reference sequence).

The V call is TRBV6-5, the J call TRBJ1-2; D perhaps matches TRBD1 (5 bases). Trimming cost V 6 bases and J 4 bases, with 15 bases left between them. The CDR3 runs to 14 residues. Germline V CDR1 and CDR2: MNHEY, SVGAGI. In DNA form, the CDR3 reads TGTGCCAGCAGCAGGTCAGGGTCCCTCTATGGCTACACCTTC. Translated, it gives CASSRSGSLYGYTF.

The V gene is TRBV7-2, the J gene TRBJ1-1, with D hard to call. The CDR3 is 14 residues long. Germline CDR1 and CDR2: SGHTA and FQGNSA. V lost 3 bases and J lost 1, with 9 bases in between. This CDR3 reads CASSFGRRNTEAFF. In nucleotides, the CDR3 is TGTGCCAGCAGCTTTGGCAGGCGGAACACTGAAGCTTTCTTT.

CDR3 bases: TGCGCCAGCAGCCAAGATCCGGCAGCTCCGAGCTCCTATAATTCACCCCTCCACTTT. It yields the protein CASSQDPAAPSSYNSPLHF. This chain connects TRBV4-3 to TRBJ1-6; D call uncertain. Between the trimmed V and J ends, which lost 0 bases and 0 bases, there was a span of 15 bases. This CDR3 region has 19 residues. Germline V gives CDR1 LGHNA, CDR2 YSLEER.

This clonotype was counted ten times or more. This CDR3 reads CSARGYFGAFF. The CDR3 DNA reads as TGCAGTGCTAGAGGTTACTTCGGAGCTTTCTTT. The chain is built from TRBV20-1 and TRBJ1-1; D is unresolved. The germline gives CDR1 DFQATT, CDR2 SNEGSKA (reference sequence). CDR3 length: 11 residues. V lost 1 base and J lost 10, with 10 bases in between.

The chain combines TRBV12-3 or TRBV12-4 with TRBJ1-1; the match to TRBD1 covers 8 bases. V trimming: 5 bases; J trimming: 3 bases; junction bases outside the gene matches: 5. The CDR3 sequence is 14 residues long. CDR3 residues: CASSPGQADTEAFF. As DNA, the CDR3 is TGTGCCAGCAGTCCGGGACAGGCGGACACTGAAGCTTTCTTT.

The J gene is TRBJ2-1, the V gene TRBV29-1; 10 positions match TRBD1. The length of the CDR3 is 15 residues. V lost 4 bases and J lost 6; bases outside the gene matches: 9. CDR1 and CDR2 from the germline V gene are SQVTM and ANQGSEA. CDR3 coding DNA: TGCAGCGTTGCATACAGGACAGGGGGATTCAATGAGCAGTTCTTC. It specifies CSVAYRTGGFNEQFF.

Only a few counts were recorded for this clonotype. The V gene is TRBV15, the J gene TRBJ1-1; D uncertain. The CDR3 has 13 amino acids. Trimming pared 0 bases from V and 3 bases from J, leaving 5 bases between. CDR1 and CDR2 (germline): LNHNV, YYDKDF (reference sequence). The CDR3 region has the DNA TGTGCCACCAGCAGAGATACGGACACTGAAGCTTTCTTT. It yields the protein CATSRDTDTEAFF.

V gene TRBV10-3 combines with J gene TRBJ1-2, with unresolved D. Between the trimmed V and J ends, which lost 10 bases and 1 base, there was a span of 7 bases. The CDR3 is 11 amino acids. Germline loops: CDR1 ENHRY, CDR2 SYGVKD. The CDR3: CATGSNYGYTF. Written as DNA, the CDR3 is TGTGCCACGGGAAGTAACTATGGCTACACCTTC.

V usage is TRBV6-2 or TRBV6-3 and J usage is TRBJ1-3; maybe TRBD1 (5 bases). Deletions cut 9 bases from V and 4 bases from J, with 19 bases between. The CDR3 runs 15 residues. CDR1 MNHEY and CDR2 SVGEGT come from the germline V gene. The CDR3 here is CASLSPGPFGNTIYF. CDR3 in DNA: TGTGCCAGTCTTTCGCCGGGACCTTTCGGAAACACCATATATTTT.

The chain combines TRBV3-1 with TRBJ1-1; no firm D call. The CDR3 contains 14 residues. The germline CDR1 and CDR2 sequences are LGHDT and YNNKEL (reference sequence). V was cut by 5 bases and J by 5 bases, with 15 bases left in between. The CDR3 region has the DNA TGTGCCAGCAGCTTTCGACCCGGATGGACTGAAGCTTTCTTT. Its translation: CASSFRPGWTEAFF.

This clonotype was picked up one time. V and J are TRBV7-9 and TRBJ2-7; the match to TRBD2 covers 7 bases. CDR1 and CDR2 from the germline V gene are SEHNR and FQNEAQ (reference sequence). J gave up 2 bases and V 7 bases, and 5 bases lay outside the gene matches. The CDR3 totals 13 residues. CDR3 sequence reads: CASMGGSTYEQYF. Here the CDR3 DNA reads TGTGCCAGCATGGGAGGGTCGACCTACGAGCAGTACTTC.

This clonotype has more than one count but fewer than ten. The chain joins TRBV27 to TRBJ1-6, with D maybe TRBD1 (5 bases). This CDR3 contains 15 residues. Trimming left V 6 bases short and J 7 bases short, with 16 bases between. Germline V gives CDR1 MNHEY, CDR2 SMNVEV (reference sequence). The chain's CDR3 is CASSSLQGGNSPLHF. CDR3 bases: TGTGCCAGCAGCTCCCTCCAGGGAGGAAATTCACCCCTCCACTTT.

This sequence joins TRBV9 and TRBJ1-1; D unclear. Germline CDR1 is SGDLS and CDR2 is YYNGEE. V shed 4 bases and J shed 4 bases, with 14 bases lying between them. CDR3 size: 14 residues. CDR3 in amino acids: CASSLGPRRTEAFF. The CDR3, as DNA: TGTGCCAGCAGCCTCGGCCCCCGTCGCACTGAAGCTTTCTTT.

The chain recombines TRBV15 with TRBJ1-2; D gene uncertain. This CDR3 spans 13 amino acids. Trimming took off 0 bases at V and 8 bases at J, with 10 bases between the two ends. Germline-derived CDR1 and CDR2 are LNHNV and YYDKDF (reference sequence). CDR3 in amino acids: CATSREGRYGYTF. In DNA, the CDR3 is TGTGCCACCAGCAGAGAAGGGAGGTACGGCTACACCTTC.

This clonotype has more than one count but fewer than ten. The J gene is TRBJ1-1, the V gene TRBV6-5; 8 bases are a match to TRBD1. Trimming cost V 5 bases and J 5 bases; bases outside gene matches: 10. Germline CDR1 reads MNHEY; CDR2 reads SVGAGI. CDR3 length: 15 residues. The CDR3: CASSRGQGVGTEAFF. CDR3 sequence (DNA): TGTGCCAGCAGTCGCGGACAGGGAGTAGGGACTGAAGCTTTCTTT.

The genes are TRBV9 and TRBJ2-3; TRBD2 matches 7 bases. The CDR3 loop spans 15 amino acids. In germline, CDR1 is SGDLS, CDR2 YYNGEE. The J segment lost 2 bases and the V segment lost 3 bases, leaving 6 bases of the junction unmatched. The CDR3 region has the DNA TGTGCCAGCAGCGCCAAGACTAGCCTCACAGATACGCAGTATTTT. The encoded protein is CASSAKTSLTDTQYF. Full variable domain (outside the CDR3, taken from reference TRBV9 and TRBJ2-3): DSGVTQTPKHLITATGQRVTLRCSPRSGDLSVYWYQQSLDQGLQFLIQYYNGEERAKGNILERFSAQQFPDLHSELNLSSLELGDSALYFCASSAKTSLTDTQYFGPGTRLTVL.

This clonotype was recorded a few times. The chain joins TRBV7-2 to TRBJ1-5; 8 nucleotides match TRBD1. From germline, CDR1 is SGHTA and CDR2 FQGNSA. CDR3 length: 19 residues. V lost 0 bases, J lost 6 bases, and 16 bases stayed unmatched. The CDR3 DNA follows: TGTGCCAGCAGCTTAGCGCTCGCAGGGGGCGCTTACTGGAGTCAGCCCCAGCATTTT. Amino acid sequence: CASSLALAGGAYWSQPQHF. The whole variable domain, filled in from reference TRBV7-2 and TRBJ1-5, reads GAGVSQSPSNKVTEKGKDVELRCDPISGHTALYWYRQSLGQGLEFLIYFQGNSAPDKSGLPSDRFSAERTGGSVSTLTIQRTQQEDSAVYLCASSLALAGGAYWSQPQHFGDGTRLSIL.

This clonotype was counted once. One base away lies a much larger clone, so this may be a sequencing read error. The chain joins TRBV10-3 to TRBJ1-3; no clear D gene. The germline V gene has CDR1 ENHRY and CDR2 SYGVKD. V lost 8 bases, J lost 4 bases, and 18 bases lay in between. CDR3 length: 15 residues. CDR3 region: CAIGPGISEGNTIYF. In DNA, the CDR3 is TGTGCCATCGGGCCGGGGATCTCTGAGGGAAACACCATATATTTT.

The sample holds a few counts of this clonotype. V is TRBV7-9 and J is TRBJ2-1; no clear D gene. V was clipped by 0 bases and J by 7 bases, with 7 bases between them. The CDR3 has 13 amino acids. The V gene's germline CDR1 is SEHNR and CDR2 FQNEAQ (reference sequence). CDR3 nucleotides: TGTGCCAGCAGCTTAGCCCCTGAGAATGAGCAGTTCTTC. Residues: CASSLAPENEQFF. The variable domain in full, completed from reference TRBV7-9 and TRBJ2-1, reads DTGVSQNPRHKITKRGQNVTFRCDPISEHNRLYWYRQTLGQGPEFLTYFQNEAQLEKSRLLSDRFSAERPKGSFSTLEIQRTEQGDSAMYLCASSLAPENEQFFGPGTRLTVL.

This clonotype was observed a handful of times. This sequence joins TRBV4-2 and TRBJ2-1; no clear D gene. The CDR3 loop spans 14 amino acids. The ends were cut back, 0 bases at V and 10 bases at J, with 13 bases in the middle. Per germline, CDR1 LGHNA and CDR2 YNFKEQ. The CDR3 DNA reads TGTGCCAGCAGCCAAGATGACCTTCGTCGGGAGCAGTTCTTC. It yields the protein CASSQDDLRREQFF.

The CDR3 bases are TGTGCCAGCAGTTACCGGGACAGGGGAAATGAGCAGTTCTTC. It yields the protein CASSYRDRGNEQFF. The genes are TRBV6-5 and TRBJ2-1; 10 bases align to TRBD1. With V trimmed by 2 bases and J by 7 bases, 2 bases remained unmatched. The CDR3 is 14 residues long. Germline CDR1 is MNHEY and CDR2 is SVGAGI.

This clonotype appeared a few times. The chain employs TRBV7-9 and TRBJ1-2, with TRBD1 identical over 7 bases. The V gene end was trimmed by 0 bases and the J gene end by 2 bases; junction bases not matched to a gene: 0. This CDR3 has 14 residues. CDR1 SEHNR and CDR2 FQNEAQ come from the germline V gene (reference sequence). The CDR3 loop is CASSLAGQNYGYTF. The CDR3, as DNA: TGTGCCAGCAGCTTAGCGGGACAGAACTATGGCTACACCTTC.

This chain links TRBV12-3 or TRBV12-4 with TRBJ1-6; 7 bases align to TRBD1. The V gene end was trimmed by 5 bases and the J gene end by 8 bases; junction bases not matched to a gene: 6. There are 14 residues in the CDR3. This CDR3 is CASSLDTGDSPLHF. The DNA of the CDR3 is TGTGCCAGCAGTCTAGACACAGGGGATTCACCCCTCCACTTT.

J is TRBJ1-1 and V is TRBV28, with D perhaps TRBD1 (6 bases). This CDR3 spans 15 amino acids. The V and J ends lost 5 bases and 5 bases respectively, with 18 bases between them. Germline V gene data show CDR1 as MDHEN and CDR2 as SYDVKM. CDR3 sequence reads: CASSLKGVGWTEAFF. CDR3 coding DNA: TGTGCCAGCAGTCTTAAGGGGGTAGGTTGGACTGAAGCTTTCTTT.